This TCR beta chain was observed in a study of blood T cell repertoires in COVID-19. Overall study context: Sites across the United States, Italy and Spain contributed samples from acute and convalescent COVID-19. Nucleic acid was either cDNA or gDNA, and it came from T cells, B-cell-depleted T cells, or PBMCs.

No more than 2 weeks before study entry, exposed participants had met a case of COVID-19. Deletions cut 1 base from V and 0 bases from J, with 15 bases between. The germline gives CDR1 SGHRS, CDR2 YFSETQ. The CDR3 length is 17 residues. The method was immunoSEQ multiplex PCR; TCRdb's version includes in-frame clones alone and lacks a portion of them. The data contain roughly 200,000 clones, over 80% of them seen just once; the ten biggest clones take up around 3.1%. This receptor was obtained from a woman aged 30 to 39 who had been exposed to COVID-19. The chain carries TRBV5-1 and TRBJ2-3, with TRBD2 as a possible D gene (6 bases). The specimen was PBMCs or T cells enriched from blood (not recorded which). The CDR3 DNA sequence: TGCGCCAGCAGCTTGAGTTACGGGGGACGTAGCACAGATACGCAGTATTTT. Amino acids: CASSLSYGGRSTDTQYF.